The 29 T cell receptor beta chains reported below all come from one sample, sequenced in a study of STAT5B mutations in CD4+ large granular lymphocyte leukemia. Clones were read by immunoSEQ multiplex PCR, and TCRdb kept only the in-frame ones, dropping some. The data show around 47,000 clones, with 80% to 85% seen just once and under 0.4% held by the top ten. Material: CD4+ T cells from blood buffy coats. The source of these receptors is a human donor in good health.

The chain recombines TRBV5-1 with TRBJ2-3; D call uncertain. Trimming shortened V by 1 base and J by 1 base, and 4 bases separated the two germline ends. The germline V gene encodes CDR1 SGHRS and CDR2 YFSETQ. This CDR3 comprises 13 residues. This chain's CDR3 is CASSLQRTDTQYF. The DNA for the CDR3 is TGCGCCAGCAGCTTGCAACGCACAGATACGCAGTATTTT.

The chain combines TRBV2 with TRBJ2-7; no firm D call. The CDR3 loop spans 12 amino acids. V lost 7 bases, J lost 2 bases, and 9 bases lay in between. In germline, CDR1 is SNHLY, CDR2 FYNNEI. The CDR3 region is CASNQITYEQYF. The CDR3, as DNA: TGTGCCAGCAACCAGATTACCTACGAGCAGTACTTC.

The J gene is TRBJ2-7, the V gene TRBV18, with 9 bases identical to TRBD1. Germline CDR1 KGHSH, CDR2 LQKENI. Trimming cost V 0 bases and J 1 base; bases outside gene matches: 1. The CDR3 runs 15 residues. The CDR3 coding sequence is TGTGCCAGCTCACCACCGGGGACAGGGTCCTACGAGCAGTACTTC. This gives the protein CASSPPGTGSYEQYF.

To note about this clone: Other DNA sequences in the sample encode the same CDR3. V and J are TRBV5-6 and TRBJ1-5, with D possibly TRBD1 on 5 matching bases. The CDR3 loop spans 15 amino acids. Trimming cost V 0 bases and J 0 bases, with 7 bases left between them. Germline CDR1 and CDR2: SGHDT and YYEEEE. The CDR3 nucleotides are TGTGCCAGCAGCTTGGGGGGGTATAGCAATCAGCCCCAGCATTTT. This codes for CASSLGGYSNQPQHF.

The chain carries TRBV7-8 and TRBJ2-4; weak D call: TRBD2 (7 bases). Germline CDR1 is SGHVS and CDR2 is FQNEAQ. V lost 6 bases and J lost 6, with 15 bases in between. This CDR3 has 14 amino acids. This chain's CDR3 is CASSAREDRNIQYF. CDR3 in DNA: TGTGCCAGCAGTGCCCGGGAGGACAGAAACATTCAGTACTTC. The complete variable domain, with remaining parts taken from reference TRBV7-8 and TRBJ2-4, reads GAGVSQSPRYKVAKRGQDVALRCDPISGHVSLFWYQQALGQGPEFLTYFQNEAQLDKSGLPSDRFFAERPEGSVSTLKIQRTQQEDSAVYLCASSAREDRNIQYFGAGTRLSVL.

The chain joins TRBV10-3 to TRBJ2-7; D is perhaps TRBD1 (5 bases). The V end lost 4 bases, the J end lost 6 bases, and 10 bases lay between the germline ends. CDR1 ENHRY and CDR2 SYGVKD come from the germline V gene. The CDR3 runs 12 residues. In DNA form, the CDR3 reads TGTGCCATCAGTGCAGGGTTGGGCGAGCAGTACTTC. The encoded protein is CAISAGLGEQYF.

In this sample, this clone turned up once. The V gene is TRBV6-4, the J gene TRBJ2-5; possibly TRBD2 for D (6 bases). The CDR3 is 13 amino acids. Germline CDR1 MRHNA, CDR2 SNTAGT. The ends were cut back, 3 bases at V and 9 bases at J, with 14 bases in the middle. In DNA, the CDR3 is TGTGCCAGCAGTGAGGAGGGCGGAATGGCCCAGTACTTC. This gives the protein CASSEEGGMAQYF.

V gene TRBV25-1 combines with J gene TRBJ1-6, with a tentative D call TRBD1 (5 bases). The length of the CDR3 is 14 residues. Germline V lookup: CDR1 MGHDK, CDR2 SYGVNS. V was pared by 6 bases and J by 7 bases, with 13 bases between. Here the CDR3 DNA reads TGTGCCAGCAGCCAAGACAGTCAGAATTCACCCCTCCACTTT. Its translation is CASSQDSQNSPLHF.

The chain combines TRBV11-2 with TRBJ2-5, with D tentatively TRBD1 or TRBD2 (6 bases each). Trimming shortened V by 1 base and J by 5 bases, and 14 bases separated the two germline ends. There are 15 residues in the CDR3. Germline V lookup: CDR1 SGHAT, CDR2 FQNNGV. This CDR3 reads CASSLGHGGGETQYF. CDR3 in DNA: TGTGCCAGCAGCTTAGGGCACGGGGGCGGCGAGACCCAGTACTTC. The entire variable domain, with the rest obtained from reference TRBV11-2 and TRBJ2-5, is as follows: EAGVAQSPRYKIIEKRQSVAFWCNPISGHATLYWYQQILGQGPKLLIQFQNNGVVDDSQLPKDRFSAERLKGVDSTLKIQPAKLEDSAVYLCASSLGHGGGETQYFGPGTRLLVL.

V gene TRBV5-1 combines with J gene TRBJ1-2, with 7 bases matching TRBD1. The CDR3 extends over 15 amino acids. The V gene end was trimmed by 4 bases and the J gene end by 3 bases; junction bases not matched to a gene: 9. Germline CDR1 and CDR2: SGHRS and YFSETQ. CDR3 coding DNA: TGCGCCAGCAGCCTAATCACAGGGGTCGACTATGGCTACACCTTC. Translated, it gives CASSLITGVDYGYTF.

In DNA form, the CDR3 reads TGTGCCAGCAGTGAATTTGCTAAACAGTACTTC. This sequence encodes CASSEFAKQYF. The rearrangement joins TRBV2 to TRBJ2-7; D remains ambiguous. The CDR3 is 11 residues long. Trimming took 2 bases from V and 10 from J, leaving 9 bases between them. CDR1 SNHLY and CDR2 FYNNEI come from the germline V gene.

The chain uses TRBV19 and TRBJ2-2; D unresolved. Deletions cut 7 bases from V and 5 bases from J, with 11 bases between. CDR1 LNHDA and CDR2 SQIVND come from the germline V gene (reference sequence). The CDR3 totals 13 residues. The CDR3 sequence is CASNSRSTGELFF. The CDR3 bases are TGTGCCAGTAATTCTCGAAGTACCGGGGAGCTGTTTTTT.

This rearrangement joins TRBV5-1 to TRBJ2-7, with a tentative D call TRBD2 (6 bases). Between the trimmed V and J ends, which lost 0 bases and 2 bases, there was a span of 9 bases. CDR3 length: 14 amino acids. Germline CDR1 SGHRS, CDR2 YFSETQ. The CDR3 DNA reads TGCGCCAGCAGCTTGGAGGAGGGCCCCTACGAGCAGTACTTC. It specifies CASSLEEGPYEQYF. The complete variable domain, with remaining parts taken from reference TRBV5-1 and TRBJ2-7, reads KAGVTQTPRYLIKTRGQQVTLSCSPISGHRSVSWYQQTPGQGLQFLFEYFSETQRNKGNFPGRFSGRQFSNSRSEMNVSTLELGDSALYLCASSLEEGPYEQYFGPGTRLTVT.

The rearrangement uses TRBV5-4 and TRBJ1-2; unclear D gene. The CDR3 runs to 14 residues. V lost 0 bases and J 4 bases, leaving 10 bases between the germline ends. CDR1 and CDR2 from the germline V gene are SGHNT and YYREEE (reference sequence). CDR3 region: CASSLAGFGYGYTF. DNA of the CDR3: TGTGCCAGCAGCTTGGCGGGTTTCGGCTATGGCTACACCTTC.

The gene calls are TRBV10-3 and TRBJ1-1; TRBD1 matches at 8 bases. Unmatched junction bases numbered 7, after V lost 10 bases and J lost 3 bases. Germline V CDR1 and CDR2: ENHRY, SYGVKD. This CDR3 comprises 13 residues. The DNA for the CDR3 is TGTGCCACGACACAGGGGGAGGACACTGAAGCTTTCTTT. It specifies CATTQGEDTEAFF.

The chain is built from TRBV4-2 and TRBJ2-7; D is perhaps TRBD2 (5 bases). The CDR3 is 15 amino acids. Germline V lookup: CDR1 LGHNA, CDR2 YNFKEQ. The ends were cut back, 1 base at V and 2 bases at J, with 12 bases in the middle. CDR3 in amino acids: CASSQATSAAYEQYF. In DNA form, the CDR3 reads TGTGCCAGCAGCCAAGCAACTAGTGCCGCCTACGAGCAGTACTTC.

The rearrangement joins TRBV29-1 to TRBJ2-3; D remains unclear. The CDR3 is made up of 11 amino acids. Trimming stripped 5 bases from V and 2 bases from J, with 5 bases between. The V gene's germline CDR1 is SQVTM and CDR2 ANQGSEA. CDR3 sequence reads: CSVWVTDTQYF. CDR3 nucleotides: TGCAGCGTTTGGGTCACAGATACGCAGTATTTT.

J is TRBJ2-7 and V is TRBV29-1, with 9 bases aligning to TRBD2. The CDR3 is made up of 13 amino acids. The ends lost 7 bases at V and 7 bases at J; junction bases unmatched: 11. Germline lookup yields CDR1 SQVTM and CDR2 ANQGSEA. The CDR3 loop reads CSAGSGSLWEQYF. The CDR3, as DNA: TGCAGCGCGGGTAGCGGGAGTTTGTGGGAGCAGTACTTC.

The CDR3 here is CASSSGQGGNEQFF. The CDR3 coding sequence is TGCGCCAGCAGCAGCGGACAGGGTGGTAATGAGCAGTTCTTC. The genes are TRBV5-1 and TRBJ2-1; 8 bases match TRBD1. Per germline, CDR1 SGHRS and CDR2 YFSETQ. The length of the CDR3 is 14 residues. J was trimmed by 7 bases and V by 4 bases; bases with no gene match: 7.

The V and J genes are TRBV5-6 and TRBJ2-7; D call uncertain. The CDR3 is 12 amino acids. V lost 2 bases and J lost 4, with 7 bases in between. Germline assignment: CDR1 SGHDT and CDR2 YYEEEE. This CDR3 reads CASSFSDYEQYF. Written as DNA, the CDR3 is TGTGCCAGCAGCTTTTCGGATTACGAGCAGTACTTC.

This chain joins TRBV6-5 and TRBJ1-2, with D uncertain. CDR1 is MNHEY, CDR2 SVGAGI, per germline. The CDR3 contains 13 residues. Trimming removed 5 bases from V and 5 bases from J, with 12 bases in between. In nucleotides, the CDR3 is TGTGCCAGCAGTGAAATTCCGGGATATGGCTACACCTTC. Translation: CASSEIPGYGYTF.

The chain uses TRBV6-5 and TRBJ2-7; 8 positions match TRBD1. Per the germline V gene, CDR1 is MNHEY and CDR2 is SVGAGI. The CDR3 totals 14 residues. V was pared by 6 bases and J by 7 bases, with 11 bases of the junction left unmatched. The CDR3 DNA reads TGTGCCAGCAGCCCAACCCATACAGGGGGAGAGCAGTACTTC. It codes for CASSPTHTGGEQYF.

The CDR3 nucleotides read TGTGCCAGCAGAACAGGGGCCGAGCAGTACTTC. It specifies CASRTGAEQYF. The chain is built from TRBV6-1 and TRBJ2-7, with TRBD1 matching over 7 bases. V trimming: 6 bases; J trimming: 6 bases; junction bases outside the gene matches: 2. The CDR3 length is 11 residues. The germline V gene has CDR1 MNHNS and CDR2 SASEGT.

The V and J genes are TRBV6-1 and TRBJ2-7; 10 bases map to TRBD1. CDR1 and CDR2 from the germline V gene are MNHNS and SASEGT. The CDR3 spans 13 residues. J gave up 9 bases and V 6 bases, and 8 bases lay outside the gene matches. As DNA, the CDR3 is TGTGCCAGCAGAGTGGGACAGGGGCTAATGCAGTACTTC. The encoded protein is CASRVGQGLMQYF.

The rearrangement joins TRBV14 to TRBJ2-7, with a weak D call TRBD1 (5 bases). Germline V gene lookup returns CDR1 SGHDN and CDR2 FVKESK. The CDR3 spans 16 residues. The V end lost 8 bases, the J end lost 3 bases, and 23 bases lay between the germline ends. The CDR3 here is CASSAAAGKGLYEQYF. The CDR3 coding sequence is TGTGCCAGCTCCGCAGCTGCAGGGAAGGGCCTCTACGAGCAGTACTTC.

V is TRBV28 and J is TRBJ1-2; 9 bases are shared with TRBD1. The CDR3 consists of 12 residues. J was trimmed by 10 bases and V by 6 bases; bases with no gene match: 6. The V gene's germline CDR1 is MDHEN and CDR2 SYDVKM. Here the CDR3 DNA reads TGTGCCAGCAGCTGGGACAGGGTTGTCTACACCTTC. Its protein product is CASSWDRVVYTF.

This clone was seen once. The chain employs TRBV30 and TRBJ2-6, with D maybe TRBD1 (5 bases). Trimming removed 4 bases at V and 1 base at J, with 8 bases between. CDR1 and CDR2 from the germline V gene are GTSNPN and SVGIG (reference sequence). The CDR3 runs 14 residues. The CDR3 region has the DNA TGTGCCTGGACCCGGACATCTGGGGCCAACGTCCTGACTTTC. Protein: CAWTRTSGANVLTF.

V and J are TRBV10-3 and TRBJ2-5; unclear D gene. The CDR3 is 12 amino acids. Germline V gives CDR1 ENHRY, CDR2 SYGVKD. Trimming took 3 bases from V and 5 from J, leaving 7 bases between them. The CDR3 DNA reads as TGTGCCATCAGTGATAACCTGGAGACCCAGTACTTC. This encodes CAISDNLETQYF.

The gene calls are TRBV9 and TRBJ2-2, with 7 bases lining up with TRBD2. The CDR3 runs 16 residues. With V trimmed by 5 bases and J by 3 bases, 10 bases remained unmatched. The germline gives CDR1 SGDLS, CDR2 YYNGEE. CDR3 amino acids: CASRGRGGKDTGELFF. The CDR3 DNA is TGTGCCAGCAGGGGTAGGGGAGGGAAGGACACCGGGGAGCTGTTTTTT.